This entry features one T cell receptor (beta chain) sequence. Antigen: not known. CDR3 length equals 16 residues. With V trimmed by 2 bases and J by 4 bases, 6 bases remained unmatched. Germline V gene lookup returns CDR1 KGHSH and CDR2 LQKENI. The sample is drawn from a study of CXCR4 blockade with PD-1 therapy in pancreatic cancer. Study-level findings and limits: Tumor clonality averaged approximately 0.15 versus 0.05 in healthy blood, not predicting survival.

Clones were sequenced by immunoSEQ multiplex PCR, and TCRdb holds only the in-frame ones, with some missing. The table records around 15,000 clones, over 60% of them present only once. The gene calls are TRBV18 and TRBJ2-4; TRBD2 agrees at 9 bases. Sequenced: tumor tissue. This TCR derives from a human donor with pancreatic ductal adenocarcinoma. Here the CDR3 reads CASSPGASGIKNIQYF. DNA for the CDR3: TGTGCCAGCTCACCAGGTGCTAGCGGGATTAAAAACATTCAGTACTTC.